Detailed here is one T cell receptor (beta chain). Its antigen is unidentified. In the same sample, other DNA sequences code for this CDR3. This sample is drawn from a study of cytomegalovirus exposure and HLA in healthy donors. The CDR3 sequence is 13 residues long. Trimming removed 10 bases from V and 3 bases from J; junction bases left unmatched: 6. Germline V gene sequence: CDR1 LNHDA, CDR2 SQIVND (reference sequence). The study's findings and limits: As was reported, the HLA-A and HLA-B alleles of most subjects were accurately predicted from TCR beta sequences. Reportedly, a later analysis found an Asian-associated ancestry cluster had fewer N-insertions than the roughly 670-donor mean.

Both 60 Vbeta primers and 13 Jbeta primers went into the PCR. Original handling: A follow-up analysis tallied around 80 million unique TCR beta chains, about 11 million shared. TCRdb's table, derived via immunoSEQ multiplex PCR, lists solely in-frame clones and lacks some. V and J calls and clone size are given by that table; D and trimming were obtained from the DNA. The sample includes 150,000 to 180,000 clones, 70% to 85% of them seen just once. The chain uses TRBV19 and TRBJ1-5; 7 bases agree with TRBD1. The sample consisted of PBMCs. The receptor's source is a woman between 50 and 59 years old in good health and CMV-seropositive. CDR3 amino acids: CATTGQYNQPQHF. The CDR3 DNA reads TGTGCCACCACGGGACAGTACAATCAGCCCCAGCATTTT.